What follows are 25 T cell receptor beta chains derived from one specimen sequenced in a study of OX40 agonist ivuxolimab in advanced cancers. The library was made by the immunoSEQ multiplex PCR assay. TCRdb's version of the immuneACCESS table is confined to in-frame rearrangements and falls short of the full clone set. An unresolved V gene accounts for under half of the shortfall where checked; the remainder is of unknown origin. This sample has about 99,000 clones in its table, and roughly 90% of those were observed once. The top ten constitute roughly 0.31% of the sample. The specimen was CD4+ or CD8+ T cells sorted from blood, collected in a trial of the OX40 agonist ivuxolimab. The receptors stem from an adult with an advanced solid tumor such as melanoma, head and neck, liver or kidney cancer.

This clone has a single count. The V gene is TRBV7-9, the J gene TRBJ2-1; 11 bases align to TRBD2. This CDR3 has 16 amino acids. V shed 1 base, J shed 10 bases, and the junction held 9 bases outside the gene matches. The germline CDR1 and CDR2 sequences are SEHNR and FQNEAQ (reference sequence). CDR3 bases: TGTGCCAGCAGCTTAGAGGGACTAGCGGAGAACCTCGAGCAGTTCTTC. Residues: CASSLEGLAENLEQFF.

V and J are TRBV7-2 and TRBJ1-2; TRBD1 agrees at 7 bases. V gave up 3 bases and J gave up 6 bases; unmatched junction bases: 10. Germline V gene sequence: CDR1 SGHTA, CDR2 FQGNSA. This CDR3 is built from 15 residues. As DNA, the CDR3 is TGTGCCAGCAGCTTTGACAGGGCCATCGGCAATGGCTACACCTTC. Translating it yields CASSFDRAIGNGYTF.

A word on this clone: Germline is not matched at one junction end, which may reflect a read error. This same CDR3 is encoded by further DNA sequences in the sample. The chain carries TRBV18 and TRBJ1-2, with 11 nucleotides matching TRBD1. Germline V gene sequence: CDR1 KGHSH, CDR2 LQKENI. There are 16 residues in the CDR3. CDR3 sequence (DNA): TGTGCCAGCTCGCCACGGACTCCGGGACAGGGGGGGGGCTACACCTTC. Residues: CASSPRTPGQGGGYTF.

The chain is built from TRBV7-3 and TRBJ2-2; 7 nucleotides agree with TRBD1. V trimming: 3 bases; J trimming: 5 bases; junction bases outside the gene matches: 6. The CDR3 runs 15 residues. Germline V gene sequence: CDR1 SGHTA, CDR2 FQGTGA. The CDR3, as DNA: TGTGCCAGCAGCTTCGGAACAGGGGAAACCGGGGAGCTGTTTTTT. Translating it yields CASSFGTGETGELFF.

This clone appeared a few times. This chain connects TRBV4-2 to TRBJ2-3; possibly TRBD2 for D (6 bases). CDR1 and CDR2 (germline): LGHNA, YNFKEQ. The CDR3 extends over 15 amino acids. V lost 6 bases to trimming and J lost 7 bases, with 20 bases between them. CDR3 coding DNA: TGTGCCAGCAGTCAAAGTGCGGGAAAGGAAAATACGCAGTATTTT. Protein product: CASSQSAGKENTQYF.

V usage is TRBV18 and J usage is TRBJ2-5, with unresolved D. V was trimmed by 3 bases and J by 2 bases, leaving 13 bases between them. The germline V gene has CDR1 KGHSH and CDR2 LQKENI. This CDR3 spans 15 amino acids. CDR3 in DNA: TGTGCCAGCTCACCTCAACCAATTGGGCAAGAGACCCAGTACTTC. Its translation: CASSPQPIGQETQYF.

This chain connects TRBV4-1 to TRBJ2-2; 7 positions agree with TRBD2. This CDR3 is built from 16 residues. Germline V gives CDR1 MGHRA, CDR2 YSYEKL. Trimming removed 0 bases from V and 4 bases from J; junction bases left unmatched: 5. The CDR3 spells CASSQDSLAVTGELFF. The CDR3 nucleotides are TGCGCCAGCAGCCAAGACAGTCTAGCGGTCACCGGGGAGCTGTTTTTT.

The genes are TRBV6-6 and TRBJ2-3, with 11 bases fitting TRBD2. The trim removed 8 bases at V and 2 bases at J, leaving 6 bases unmatched. From germline, CDR1 is MNHNY and CDR2 SVGAGI (reference sequence). The CDR3 extends over 15 amino acids. CDR3 protein: CASLAGGFSTDTQYF. The DNA of the CDR3 is TGTGCCAGCCTAGCGGGAGGTTTTTCCACAGATACGCAGTATTTT.

V and J are TRBV30 and TRBJ1-2, with D unresolved. The CDR3 extends over 15 amino acids. V was cut by 1 base and J by 2 bases, with 14 bases left in between. The germline CDR1 and CDR2 sequences are GTSNPN and SVGIG (reference sequence). CDR3 sequence: CAWSERALVNYGYTF. The CDR3 DNA reads as TGTGCCTGGAGTGAACGGGCCCTTGTGAACTATGGCTACACCTTC.

The chain uses TRBV6-5 and TRBJ2-3; D is ambiguous. Germline V CDR1 and CDR2: MNHEY, SVGAGI. The CDR3 runs 14 residues. Trimming took 2 bases from V and 0 from J, leaving 6 bases between them. DNA for the CDR3: TGTGCCAGCAGTTACCGAGACAGCACAGATACGCAGTATTTT. It encodes CASSYRDSTDTQYF.

V gene TRBV7-2 combines with J gene TRBJ2-1, with 9 bases matching TRBD1. V trimming: 2 bases; J trimming: 9 bases; junction bases outside the gene matches: 8. In germline, CDR1 is SGHTA, CDR2 FQGNSA. The CDR3 is made up of 15 amino acids. The CDR3 is CASSLKQGALGEQFF. DNA for the CDR3: TGTGCCAGCAGCTTAAAACAGGGGGCGCTAGGTGAGCAGTTCTTC. The entire variable domain, with the rest obtained from reference TRBV7-2 and TRBJ2-1, is as follows: GAGVSQSPSNKVTEKGKDVELRCDPISGHTALYWYRQSLGQGLEFLIYFQGNSAPDKSGLPSDRFSAERTGGSVSTLTIQRTQQEDSAVYLCASSLKQGALGEQFFGPGTRLTVL.

This clone was observed a single time. The gene calls are TRBV4-2 and TRBJ2-1; no definite D call. The CDR3 is 15 amino acids. Trimming took 0 bases from V and 2 from J, leaving 8 bases between them. Germline CDR1 and CDR2: LGHNA and YNFKEQ. The CDR3 region is CASSQDGLTYNEQFF. The DNA for the CDR3 is TGTGCCAGCAGCCAAGATGGCCTAACCTACAATGAGCAGTTCTTC.

V usage is TRBV10-1 and J usage is TRBJ2-1, with a tentative D call TRBD1 (7 bases). This CDR3 comprises 16 residues. The germline V and J ends were trimmed by 0 bases and 12 bases, with 21 bases remaining between them. CDR1 WNHNN and CDR2 SYGVQD come from the germline V gene (reference sequence). For the CDR3, the DNA is TGCGCCAGCAGTGAGTCGATTTCGGAGGGGGCGTACGGGCAGTTCTTC. This gives the protein CASSESISEGAYGQFF.

The chain has TRBV4-3 and TRBJ2-1, with TRBD2 matching over 8 bases. CDR1 and CDR2 from the germline V gene are LGHNA and YSLEER. The V gene end was trimmed by 3 bases and the J gene end by 7 bases; junction bases not matched to a gene: 5. The CDR3 sequence is 14 residues long. In DNA form, the CDR3 reads TGCGCCAGCAGCCAGAGCGGGAGTCGTAATGAGCAGTTCTTC. Translated: CASSQSGSRNEQFF.

This clone showed up just once. This chain links TRBV6-6 with TRBJ1-5, with a weak D call TRBD1 (5 bases). Trimming left V 8 bases short and J 7 bases short, with 15 bases between. Looked up from germline, CDR1 is MNHNY and CDR2 is SVGAGI (reference sequence). The CDR3 consists of 13 residues. CDR3 DNA: TGTGCCAGCCGGGGGGAATTGGGACAGCCCCAGCATTTT. It translates to CASRGELGQPQHF.

The sample holds a few counts of this clone. The chain recombines TRBV7-2 with TRBJ2-7; 13 nucleotides match TRBD2. V gave up 5 bases and J gave up 6 bases; unmatched junction bases: 7. This CDR3 has 15 residues. Germline-derived CDR1 and CDR2 are SGHTA and FQGNSA. The CDR3 DNA is TGTGCCAGCAGCAGAACTAGCGGGAGGGCGGGCGAGCAGTACTTC. This gives the protein CASSRTSGRAGEQYF.

V is TRBV4-3 and J is TRBJ1-4; 11 nucleotides line up with TRBD1. This CDR3 comprises 14 residues. Germline V lookup: CDR1 LGHNA, CDR2 YSLEER. Trimming removed 5 bases from V and 7 bases from J; junction bases left unmatched: 3. CDR3 amino acids: CASSVGQGGEKLFF. CDR3 bases: TGCGCCAGCAGCGTGGGACAGGGGGGTGAAAAACTGTTTTTT.

The chain has TRBV9 and TRBJ2-3; D might be TRBD2 (5 bases). CDR3 size: 15 residues. The V end lost 1 base, the J end lost 3 bases, and 12 bases lay between the germline ends. Germline values: CDR1 SGDLS, CDR2 YYNGEE. This CDR3 is CASSVNPSRTDTQYF. The CDR3 bases are TGTGCCAGCAGCGTAAACCCTAGCAGGACAGATACGCAGTATTTT.

The chain has TRBV6-1 and TRBJ2-2, with D perhaps matching TRBD1 or TRBD2 (5 bases each). Trimming pared 6 bases from V and 3 bases from J, leaving 14 bases between. Germline CDR1 and CDR2: MNHNS and SASEGT. The CDR3 has 15 residues. This CDR3 is CASRWRQGDTGELFF. The DNA for the CDR3 is TGTGCCAGCAGGTGGAGGCAGGGCGACACCGGGGAGCTGTTTTTT.

This clone has just one count. The chain combines TRBV6-6 with TRBJ2-2; D uncertain. Germline V CDR1 and CDR2: MNHNY, SVGAGI (reference sequence). CDR3 length equals 15 residues. Deletions cut 10 bases from V and 0 bases from J, with 15 bases between. The CDR3 DNA follows: TGTGCCACTTCCCTCCAGGATGCGAACACCGGGGAGCTGTTTTTT. It is translated as CATSLQDANTGELFF.

V usage is TRBV19 and J usage is TRBJ2-5, with D possibly TRBD1 on 6 matching bases. The CDR3 loop spans 11 amino acids. The V and J ends lost 3 bases and 11 bases respectively, with 10 bases between them. Per germline, CDR1 LNHDA and CDR2 SQIVND (reference sequence). CDR3 nucleotide sequence: TGTGCCAGTAGTATTAAGGGGGAGCAGTACTTC. Its translation: CASSIKGEQYF.

J is TRBJ2-7 and V is TRBV9; 11 nucleotides match TRBD2. CDR3 length equals 15 residues. The V and J ends lost 3 bases and 2 bases, in that order; junction bases with no gene match: 4. CDR1 and CDR2 (germline): SGDLS, YYNGEE. The CDR3 sequence is CASSASTSGAYEQYF. In nucleotides, the CDR3 is TGTGCCAGCAGCGCGTCGACTAGCGGGGCCTACGAGCAGTACTTC.

The chain carries TRBV5-3 and TRBJ1-5, with TRBD1 as a possible D gene (5 bases). TRBV5-3 is known as an ORF, though its function is uncertain. This CDR3 region has 14 residues. V shed 2 bases and J shed 4 bases, with 10 bases lying between them. Here the CDR3 DNA reads TGTGCCAGAAGCTTTAATCAGGGAAATCAGCCCCAGCATTTT. It is translated as CARSFNQGNQPQHF.

The chain combines TRBV28 with TRBJ1-5; D gene unclear. The V gene's germline CDR1 is MDHEN and CDR2 SYDVKM. Trimming took 3 bases from V and 2 from J, leaving 8 bases between them. CDR3 length equals 14 residues. CDR3 bases: TGTGCCAGCAGTTTGAGGGTCGGCAATCAGCCCCAGCATTTT. Its translation: CASSLRVGNQPQHF.

The V gene is TRBV10-3, the J gene TRBJ2-7; TRBD2 might be the D (7 bases). The CDR3 has 16 amino acids. Germline values: CDR1 ENHRY, CDR2 SYGVKD. V was clipped by 4 bases and J by 4 bases, with 20 bases between them. The CDR3 is CAISAFGGGGTYEQYF. In DNA, the CDR3 is TGTGCCATCAGTGCTTTCGGGGGAGGGGGTACGTACGAGCAGTACTTC.